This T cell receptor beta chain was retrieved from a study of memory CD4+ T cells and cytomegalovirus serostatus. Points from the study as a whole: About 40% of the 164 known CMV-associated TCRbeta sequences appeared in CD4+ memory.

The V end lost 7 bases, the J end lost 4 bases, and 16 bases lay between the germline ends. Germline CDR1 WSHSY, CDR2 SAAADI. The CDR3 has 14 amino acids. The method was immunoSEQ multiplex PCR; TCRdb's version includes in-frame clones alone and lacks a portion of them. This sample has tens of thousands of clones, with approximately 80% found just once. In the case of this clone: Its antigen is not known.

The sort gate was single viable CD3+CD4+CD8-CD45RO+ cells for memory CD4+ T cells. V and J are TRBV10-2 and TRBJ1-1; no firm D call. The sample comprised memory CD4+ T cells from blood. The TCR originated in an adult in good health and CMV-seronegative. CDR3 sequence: CASKSRAPGTEAFF. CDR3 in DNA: TGCGCCAGCAAGAGCCGGGCCCCTGGCACTGAAGCTTTCTTT.